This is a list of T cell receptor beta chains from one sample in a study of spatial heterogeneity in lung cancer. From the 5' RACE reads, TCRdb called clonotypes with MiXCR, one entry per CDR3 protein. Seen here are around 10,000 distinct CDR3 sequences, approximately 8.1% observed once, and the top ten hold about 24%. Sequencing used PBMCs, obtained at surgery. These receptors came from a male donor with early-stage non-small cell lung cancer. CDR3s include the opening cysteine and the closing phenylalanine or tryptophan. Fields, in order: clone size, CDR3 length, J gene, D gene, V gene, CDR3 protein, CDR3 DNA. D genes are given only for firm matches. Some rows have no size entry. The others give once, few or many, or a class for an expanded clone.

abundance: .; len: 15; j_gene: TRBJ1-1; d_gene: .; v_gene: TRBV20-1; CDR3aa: CSAKPPGFSATEAFF; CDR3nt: TGCAGTGCCAAGCCTCCCGGGTTTTCCGCGACTGAAGCTTTCTTT
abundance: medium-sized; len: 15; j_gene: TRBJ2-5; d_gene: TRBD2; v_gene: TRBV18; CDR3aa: CASSTSGVPQETQYF; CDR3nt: TGTGCCAGCTCAACTAGCGGGGTTCCACAAGAGACCCAGTACTTC
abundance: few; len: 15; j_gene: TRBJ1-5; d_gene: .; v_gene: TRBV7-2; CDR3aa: CASSLDGVSNQPQHF; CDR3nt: TGTGCCAGCAGCTTAGACGGGGTTAGCAATCAGCCCCAGCATTTT
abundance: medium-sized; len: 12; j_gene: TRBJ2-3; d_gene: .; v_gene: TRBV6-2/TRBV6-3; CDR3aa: CASSGLSDTQYF; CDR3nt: TGTGCCAGCAGCGGTCTCTCGGATACGCAGTATTTT
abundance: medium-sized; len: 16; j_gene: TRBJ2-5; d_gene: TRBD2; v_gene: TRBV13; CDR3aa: CASSLRIDGGAETQYF; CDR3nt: TGTGCCAGCAGCTTACGGATAGACGGGGGGGCAGAGACCCAGTACTTC
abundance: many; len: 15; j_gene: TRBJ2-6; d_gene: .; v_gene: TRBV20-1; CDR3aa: CSADWDNSGANVLTF; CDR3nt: TGCAGTGCTGACTGGGACAACTCTGGGGCCAACGTCCTGACTTTC
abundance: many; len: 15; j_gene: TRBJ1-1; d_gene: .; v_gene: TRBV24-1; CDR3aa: CATSDFVQGNTEAFF; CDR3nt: TGTGCCACCAGTGATTTCGTACAGGGCAACACTGAAGCTTTCTTT
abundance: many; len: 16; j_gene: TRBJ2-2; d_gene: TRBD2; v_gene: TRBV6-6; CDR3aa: CASRGGGPANTGELFF; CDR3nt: TGTGCCAGCAGAGGCGGGGGGCCCGCGAACACCGGGGAGCTGTTTTTT
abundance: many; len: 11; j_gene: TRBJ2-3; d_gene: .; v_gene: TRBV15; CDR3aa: CATSNKDTQYF; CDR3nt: TGTGCCACCAGCAATAAAGATACGCAGTATTTT
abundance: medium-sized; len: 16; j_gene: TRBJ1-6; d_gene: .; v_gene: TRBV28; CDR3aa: CASSHTGKGYNSPLHF; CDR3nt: TGTGCCAGCAGCCATACAGGGAAGGGTTATAATTCACCCCTCCACTTT